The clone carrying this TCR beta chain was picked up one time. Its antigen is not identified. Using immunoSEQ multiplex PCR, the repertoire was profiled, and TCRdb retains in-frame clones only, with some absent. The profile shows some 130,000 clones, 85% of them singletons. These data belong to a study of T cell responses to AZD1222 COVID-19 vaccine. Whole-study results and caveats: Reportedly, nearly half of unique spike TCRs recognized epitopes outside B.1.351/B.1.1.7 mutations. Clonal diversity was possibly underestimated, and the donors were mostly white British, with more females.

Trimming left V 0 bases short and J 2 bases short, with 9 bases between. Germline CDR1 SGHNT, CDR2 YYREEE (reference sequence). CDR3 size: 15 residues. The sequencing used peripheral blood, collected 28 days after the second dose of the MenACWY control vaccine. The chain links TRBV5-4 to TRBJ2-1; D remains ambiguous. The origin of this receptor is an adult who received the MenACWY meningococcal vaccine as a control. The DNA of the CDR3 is TGTGCCAGCAGCTTGGTTCTAGGAACCTACAATGAGCAGTTCTTC. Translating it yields CASSLVLGTYNEQFF.